Listed below are T cell receptor beta chains from one sample, sequenced in a study of shared T cell receptors in the human thymus. The table came from immunoSEQ multiplex PCR; TCRdb's copy has only in-frame clones and leaves some out. The sample records 650,000 to 950,000 clones, 70% to 90% being singletons. These data are also associated with another study on human thymus T cells.

Sequencing was carried out using thymocytes. These receptors all stem from a girl under two years old with a congenital heart defect. CDR3s include the opening cysteine and the closing phenylalanine or tryptophan.

TRBV5-5	TRBJ1-1	CASSLSYTEAFF
TRBV18	TRBJ1-5	CASSPYSTHTRGPQHF
TRBV7-9	TRBJ1-4	CASSLRATHNEKLFF
TRBV7-8	TRBJ1-4	CASSTGHPKKGANEKLFF
TRBV5-6	TRBJ1-1	CASSLSYRDRIRTEAFF
TRBV27	TRBJ2-7	CASSLGGTTVGEQYF
TRBV27	TRBJ1-5	CASSLGHGNQPQHF
TRBV6-4	TRBJ1-2	CASRRQASLNYGYTF
TRBV4-3	TRBJ1-1	CASSQVEAYPGLAFF
TRBV7-4	TRBJ1-1	CASGGEGGRNTEAFF
TRBV15	TRBJ1-1	CATSNHMEQRRRKNTEAFF
TRBV10-3	TRBJ2-5	CAIRRTSSAETQYF
TRBV19	TRBJ1-1	CASSPGTGGATYTEAFF
TRBV10-1	TRBJ1-5	CASIWHRDRNQPQHF
TRBV2	TRBJ2-7	CARDPDEQYF
TRBV6-6	TRBJ2-2	CASSYSAGEDTGELFF
TRBV6-1	TRBJ2-5	CASKLGHSYQETQYF
TRBV5-6	TRBJ2-1	CASSLAAASEQFF
TRBV5-8	TRBJ2-1	CASTLGVAEETYNEQFF
TRBV28	TRBJ2-7	CASTLGLAAGSYEQYF
TRBV2	TRBJ2-3	CASSETYSGGTDTQYF
TRBV4-1	TRBJ1-2	CASSQGWAILDYGYTF
TRBV27	TRBJ1-2	CASRDRGVKGYTF
TRBV2	TRBJ1-2	CASSVRANYGYTF
TRBV5-4	TRBJ1-5	CASSLGGEMPQHF
TRBV15	TRBJ2-5	CATSRDELGSQETQYF
TRBV19	TRBJ1-1	CASSIESWANTEAFF
TRBV28	TRBJ1-1	CASSSQGARNTEAFF
TRBV20-1	TRBJ1-1	CRGQGFDEAFF
TRBV5-1	TRBJ1-4	CASSWRGGNEKLFF
TRBV2	TRBJ2-7	CASIIASAHYEQYF
TRBV25-1	TRBJ1-2	CASSTRDRAYGYTF
TRBV14	TRBJ2-7	CASTQGTGYPYEQYF
TRBV5-1	TRBJ1-2	CASTHGTGVGGYTF
TRBV27	TRBJ2-7	CASGPVGGGISYEQYF
TRBV25-1	TRBJ1-3	CASSESPGYLFSGNTIYF
TRBV5-1	TRBJ1-2	CASSLPGQANYGYTF
TRBV6-5	TRBJ1-1	CASSYDRVGAEAFF
TRBV15	TRBJ1-5	CATSRVRERGHNQPQHF
TRBV15	TRBJ2-2	CATSRDPWREENTGELFF
TRBV4-3	TRBJ1-1	CASSQPGQGNTEAFF
TRBV5-4	TRBJ2-7	CASSPWGDLLAGDPDEQYF
TRBV5-1	TRBJ2-5	CASSLRTGGVETQYF
TRBV10-2	TRBJ1-2	CASSDPGRGFRPKGEIDGYTF
TRBV5-6	TRBJ1-5	CASSYQGGGDNQPQHF